The clone carrying this TCR beta chain has a count of ten or more. Its antigen is still unknown. V lost 3 bases to trimming and J lost 9 bases; unmatched junction nucleotides: 7. CDR3 size: 13 residues. Looked up from germline, CDR1 is GTSNPN and CDR2 is SVGIG (reference sequence). Researchers prepared the TCRbeta library using unique molecular identifiers, the study reports. TCRdb re-analysed the PCR reads in MiXCR, keeping a single row per CDR3 protein. This table holds more than 25,000 distinct CDR3 sequences, roughly 6% found once. The record originates from a study of T-cell reconstitution after alpha-beta-depleted transplantation in children. Study-level points and caveats: Newly produced T cells mostly accounted for T-cell counts and diversity one year post-transplant. Surviving recipient T cells and thymic progenitors underlay high day-60 TCRbeta diversity in some patients. Alpha-beta T cells about two months after transplant reportedly derived from several hundred expanded graft clones.

Material: PBMCs, mostly from graft donor cells, obtained 180 days after TCRalphabeta/CD19-depleted stem cell transplant. The gene calls are TRBV30 and TRBJ1-5, with 8 bases that match TRBD1. This TCR came from a male patient younger than 18 who had a stem cell transplant for acute myeloid leukemia, so the T cells may come from the graft donor. The CDR3 DNA sequence: TGTGCCTGGAGCCAGGACAGGGAGGGGCCCCAGCATTTT. Protein sequence: CAWSQDREGPQHF. The full variable domain, in which reference TRBV30 and TRBJ1-5 provide the parts outside the CDR3, is SQTIHQWPATLVQPVGSPLSLECTVEGTSNPNLYWYRQAAGRGLQLLFYSVGIGQISSEVPQNLSASRPQDRQFILSSKKLLLSDSGFYLCAWSQDREGPQHFGDGTRLSIL.